The 28 T cell receptor beta chains in this list originate from one sample, sequenced in a study of tumor-infiltrating lymphocytes in primary liver carcinoma. The source material, about 17-31 mg of unsorted bulk tissue, was used to co-extract RNA and DNA. Starting from approximately 470 ng of total RNA, TCR beta cDNA was produced with a primer in the constant region. Sequencing libraries for TCR beta derived from three nested multiplex PCR rounds that used slightly modified ARM-PCR. The first two PCR rounds, roughly 9 cycles each, used TRBV1-TRBV30 forward primers and a C-beta reverse primer. Each CDR3 protein is one row after TCRdb ran MiXCR on the multiplex PCR reads. The sample shows some 190,000 distinct CDR3 sequences, around 81% of them seen only once. The sequencing sample was made of tumor tissue from primary liver carcinoma. The receptors were sampled from a man aged 35 to 55 with primary liver carcinoma and hepatitis B virus infection.

A word on this clonotype: The germline gene is not matched at one end of the junction; a read error may be the cause. CDR3 coding DNA: TGTGACAGCAGCTTAGATCTTCCCTTAGGGGAGACCCAATACTTC. Amino acid sequence: CDSSLDLPLGETQYF. The chain joins TRBV11-2 to TRBJ2-5; either TRBD1 or TRBD2 may supply D (5 bases each). CDR3 length: 15 residues. CDR1 SGHAT and CDR2 FQNNGV come from the germline V gene.

Details on this clonotype: One end of the junction does not line up with germline, which may come from a read error. The chain combines TRBV12-3 or TRBV12-4 with TRBJ2-1; D gene ambiguous. The CDR3 contains 12 residues. The CDR3, as DNA: TGTGATAGCAGTTTAGATAACAATGAGCAGTTATTC. Protein sequence: CDSSLDNNEQLF.

Details on this clonotype: The germline gene is not matched at one end of the junction; a read error may be the cause. The chain uses TRBV29-1 and TRBJ2-1; no definite D call. The CDR3 spans 13 residues. The germline V gene has CDR1 SQVTM and CDR2 ANQGSEA. The CDR3 sequence: CSVARPSYYEQFF. The CDR3 nucleotides are TGCAGCGTTGCGAGGCCCTCCTACTATGAGCAGTTTTTC.

Regarding this clonotype: Here the CDR3 omits its conserved ending phenylalanine or tryptophan, so a read error is the likely source. The DNA is left out, because the CDR3 cannot be placed on it with certainty; the CDR3 is given as TCRdb lists it. The V call is TRBV1, the J call TRBJ1-1; no DNA check was done on the table's D call, TRBD1. TRBV1 is designated a pseudogene. The CDR3 has 14 amino acids, counting both end residues. CDR3 protein: CTNSQDQGDTESFS.

J is TRBJ2-4 and V is TRBV10-2; 7 bases match TRBD2. CDR1 is WSHSY and CDR2 is SAAADI in the germline V gene. Trimming at V came to 2 bases and at J to 2 bases, leaving 9 bases not matched to a gene. This CDR3 has 17 residues. The CDR3 DNA sequence: TGCGCCAGCAGTGAGGGGACTAACGGGATAACCAAAAACATTCAGTACTTC. This codes for CASSEGTNGITKNIQYF.

Concerning this clonotype itself: One end of the junction does not line up with germline, which may come from a read error. V usage is TRBV12-5 and J usage is TRBJ2-1; 9 positions match TRBD1. Germline CDR1 and CDR2: LGHNT and FRNRAP. The CDR3 totals 14 residues. This CDR3 reads CASGWDRVNNVQFF. In DNA, the CDR3 is TGTGCTAGTGGTTGGGACAGGGTTAACAATGTGCAGTTCTTC.

A remark on this clonotype: The CDR3 does not end in the conserved phenylalanine or tryptophan, so this is likely a read error. The chain carries TRBV28 and TRBJ2-1; possibly TRBD2 for D (6 bases). The CDR3 extends over 15 amino acids. Germline V lookup: CDR1 MDHEN, CDR2 SYDVKM. CDR3 amino acids: CASSLGSGSYNEQFI. Written as DNA, the CDR3 is TGTGCCAGCAGCCTCGGGAGCGGATCCTACAATGAACAGTTCATC.

This chain joins TRBV11-1 and TRBJ2-2; maybe TRBD1 (6 bases). This CDR3 spans 13 amino acids. In germline, CDR1 is SGHAT, CDR2 FQDESV (reference sequence). Trimming took off 3 bases at V and 16 bases at J, with 18 bases between the two ends. The CDR3 bases are TGTGCCAGCAGCTTTTGGGACACCAGGGAGTCGTTTTTT. It translates to CASSFWDTRESFF.

Details on this clonotype: A much larger clonotype is one base distant, so this may be a read error. The chain uses TRBV28 and TRBJ2-1; possibly TRBD1 for D (6 bases). Germline V CDR1 and CDR2: MDHEN, SYDVKM. The CDR3 runs 13 residues. CDR3 residues: CGSRGDPNNEQFF. In nucleotides, the CDR3 is TGTGGCAGCAGGGGCGACCCAAACAATGAGCAGTTCTTC.

In regard to this clonotype: A junction boundary mismatches the germline segment, possibly from a read error. The rearrangement uses TRBV6-1 and TRBJ1-1; the D gene is possibly TRBD1 (6 bases). The CDR3 sequence is 13 residues long. Germline CDR1 and CDR2: MNHNS and SASEGT. The CDR3 here is CANSEVRGTEAFF. CDR3 nucleotides: TGTGCCAACAGTGAAGTCAGGGGCACTGAAGCTTTCTTT.

Notes on this clonotype: Compared with germline, one end of the junction differs, possibly owing to a read error. This sequence joins TRBV12-3 or TRBV12-4 and TRBJ2-1; TRBD2 matches 7 bases. This CDR3 has 15 amino acids. CDR3 protein: CSSSKAGDRWSEQFF. Here the CDR3 DNA reads TGTTCCAGCAGTAAGGCGGGGGACCGGTGGAGTGAGCAGTTCTTC.

To note about this clonotype: The junction departs from the called germline gene at one end, perhaps through a read error. CDR3 nucleotides: TGTGCCAGCAGCATATTTATGACAGGGAGGAACACTGAAGTTTTCTTT. This gives the protein CASSIFMTGRNTEVFF. V and J are TRBV6-6 and TRBJ1-1; 7 bases agree with TRBD1. Germline CDR1 is MNHNY and CDR2 is SVGAGI (reference sequence). This CDR3 region has 16 residues.

Comment on this clonotype: This could be a read error, since a much larger clone is one nucleotide away. CDR3 nucleotides: TGTGCCAGCAGTTTAGAGGTTCTAGCGGGAGTAGACACCTGGGAGCTGTTTTTT. Its translation is CASSLEVLAGVDTWELFF. This rearrangement joins TRBV28 to TRBJ2-2; 10 positions match TRBD2. CDR1 is MDHEN, CDR2 SYDVKM, per germline. The CDR3 loop spans 18 amino acids.

This chain connects TRBV28 to TRBJ2-2; 7 nucleotides line up with TRBD1. The CDR3 totals 15 residues. From germline, CDR1 is MDHEN and CDR2 SYDVKM. V shed 9 bases and J 7 bases; nucleotides not matched to a gene: 14. DNA of the CDR3: TGTGCCAGAAGACCCTTACAGGGGTATGGCGGGGAGCTGTTTTTT. This gives the protein CARRPLQGYGGELFF.

Remarks on this clonotype: No conserved phenylalanine or tryptophan is present at the end of the CDR3, so a read error is the likely explanation. The chain recombines TRBV6-6 with TRBJ2-1; 7 nucleotides line up with TRBD2. The CDR3 sequence is 17 residues long. The ends lost 5 bases at V and 5 bases at J; junction bases unmatched: 15. Germline CDR1 reads MNHNY; CDR2 reads SVGAGI (reference sequence). The DNA for the CDR3 is TGTGCCAGCAGTGGCGGAGGAGCGGGATCGTCCGACAATGAGCAGTTCTTA. This translates into CASSGGGAGSSDNEQFL.

As regards this clonotype: The junction does not match germline at one end; this may be a read error. The rearrangement joins TRBV5-4 to TRBJ2-1, with TRBD2 as a possible D gene (6 bases). The CDR3 runs to 14 residues. Germline CDR1 is SGHNT and CDR2 is YYREEE (reference sequence). The CDR3 region has the DNA TGTGCCAGCAAACTTGGAGGCGGGAACAATGTGCAGTTCTTC. Protein: CASKLGGGNNVQFF.

This clonotype came up once. A read error may produce the germline difference seen at one junction end. The V and J genes are TRBV11-1 and TRBJ2-7, with D possibly TRBD2 on 5 matching bases. The length of the CDR3 is 15 residues. Germline V lookup: CDR1 SGHAT, CDR2 FQDESV (reference sequence). CDR3 in amino acids: CASNLTGSRGYEQYF. The CDR3 DNA reads as TGTGCCAGCAACTTAACGGGATCGAGAGGATACGAGCAGTACTTC. The full variable domain, in which reference TRBV11-1 and TRBJ2-7 provide the parts outside the CDR3, is EAEVAQSPRYKITEKSQAVAFWCDPISGHATLYWYRQILGQGPELLVQFQDESVVDDSQLPKDRFSAERLKGVDSTLKIQPAELGDSAMYLCASNLTGSRGYEQYFGPGTRLTVT.

This clonotype was seen once. At one end, the junction sequence differs from germline, possibly due to a read error. CDR3 sequence reads: CSLDTGRYTF. The DNA of the CDR3 is TGCAGCCTTGACACCGGCCGCTACACCTTC. The chain employs TRBV29-1 and TRBJ1-2, with no clear D. The germline V gene encodes CDR1 SQVTM and CDR2 ANQGSEA. The CDR3 runs 10 residues.

The CDR3 loop reads CASSFGQAALRDNEQFF. CDR3 DNA sequence: TGTGCCAGCAGCTTCGGACAGGCGGCCCTGAGAGACAATGAGCAGTTCTTC. The J gene is TRBJ2-1, the V gene TRBV7-8; 7 bases are shared with TRBD1. CDR3 length: 17 amino acids. V shed 3 bases and J 5 bases; nucleotides not matched to a gene: 13. Germline lookup yields CDR1 SGHVS and CDR2 FQNEAQ.

The table lists this clonotype with a count of one. An end of the junction differs from the germline gene, which may be a read error. This sequence joins TRBV6-2 or TRBV6-3 and TRBJ2-3; 9 positions agree with TRBD2. Germline V gene lookup returns CDR1 MNHEY and CDR2 SVGEGT. The CDR3 consists of 15 residues. In DNA form, the CDR3 reads TGTGCAAGCAGTTATAGCGGGAGCGAAACAGATACGCAGTATTTT. Amino acids: CASSYSGSETDTQYF.

This clonotype appeared once. CDR3 protein: CASRRDRVGYTF. The DNA of the CDR3 is TGTGCCAGCAGAAGGGACAGGGTTGGCTACACCTTC. J is TRBJ1-2 and V is TRBV5-8; 9 bases fit TRBD1. Germline V gene sequence: CDR1 SGHTS, CDR2 YDEGEE. The CDR3 is 12 amino acids. V was clipped by 5 bases and J by 7 bases; unmatched bases: 3.

This rearrangement joins TRBV10-1 to TRBJ2-2; D is perhaps TRBD2 (5 bases). V was trimmed by 6 bases and J by 6 bases, leaving 17 bases between them. The CDR3 is 15 residues long. Germline V lookup: CDR1 WNHNN, CDR2 SYGVQD (reference sequence). CDR3 in DNA: TGCGCCAGCAGGGAGGTCGCGAGTGGGGCCGGGGAGCTGTTTTTT. Residues: CASREVASGAGELFF.

Of note for this clonotype: Here the CDR3 omits its conserved ending phenylalanine or tryptophan, so a read error is the likely source. This sequence joins TRBV29-1 and TRBJ2-1; D is uncertain. Between the trimmed V and J ends, which lost 8 bases and 8 bases, there was a span of 16 bases. Germline CDR1 is SQVTM and CDR2 is ANQGSEA. This CDR3 has 12 residues. The CDR3 DNA is TGCAGCACCCTCAGAGTGTACTATGAGCAGTTCTCC. Its translation is CSTLRVYYEQFS.

A note on this clonotype: Without the conserved terminal phenylalanine or tryptophan, this CDR3 likely stems from a read error. The chain is built from TRBV5-4 and TRBJ2-2; tentatively, D is TRBD1 (6 bases). This CDR3 has 13 residues. Looked up from germline, CDR1 is SGHNT and CDR2 is YYREEE (reference sequence). The CDR3 here is CASSFRGTEELFY. In DNA, the CDR3 is TGTGCCAGCAGCTTCAGGGGAACCGAGGAGCTGTTTTAT.

Regarding this clonotype: A clone one base away is much larger, so this may be a read error. J is TRBJ2-7 and V is TRBV28; D call uncertain. Germline CDR1 is MDHEN and CDR2 is SYDVKM. This CDR3 comprises 15 residues. V lost 7 bases, J lost 1 base, and 17 bases lay in between. The CDR3 region has the DNA TGTGCCAGCACTTTCCACCACTTCGGTTCCTACGAGCAGTACTTC. Protein product: CASTFHHFGSYEQYF.

The chain combines TRBV9 with TRBJ1-1; D not resolved. Germline-derived CDR1 and CDR2 are SGDLS and YYNGEE. This CDR3 is built from 15 residues. V dropped 3 bases and J dropped 1 base, with 13 bases sitting between them. This CDR3 reads CASSAGFLGNTEAFF. As DNA, the CDR3 is TGTGCCAGCAGCGCTGGGTTCTTGGGGAACACTGAAGCTTTCTTT.

About this clonotype itself: One end of the junction does not line up with germline, which may come from a read error. The V call is TRBV6-5, the J call TRBJ1-5, with D maybe TRBD1 (6 bases). The germline V gene has CDR1 MNHEY and CDR2 SVGAGI. This CDR3 has 15 residues. The CDR3 sequence is CASSYSGTSNQPQHF. CDR3 in DNA: TGTGCCAGCAGTTACTCGGGGACAAGCAATCAGCCTCAGCATTTT.

As regards this clonotype: Sequence at one end of the junction differs from germline and may be a read error. This chain uses TRBV5-6 with TRBJ2-5, with D unresolved. This CDR3 has 14 residues. CDR1 is SGHDT and CDR2 is YYEEEE in the germline V gene. DNA of the CDR3: TGTGCCAGCAGCTCGACGACGGATGTAGAGAACCAGTACTTC. Residues: CASSSTTDVENQYF.